Listed below are T cell receptor beta chains from one sample, sequenced in a study of a mutant IDH1 vaccine in newly diagnosed glioma. Clones were read by immunoSEQ multiplex PCR, and TCRdb kept only the in-frame ones, dropping some. The repertoire holds tens of thousands of clones, with 92% as singletons. The sequences come from PBMCs, collected from a glioma patient treated with radiotherapy, temozolomide or both. The source of these receptors is a man younger than 30 with glioma. CDR3s include the opening cysteine and the closing phenylalanine or tryptophan. Each record gives: clone size, V gene, D gene, J gene, CDR3 protein, CDR3 DNA. D genes are given only for firm matches. Clone size is stated in some rows and not others, as once, few, many or a class when expanded.

NA	TRBV4-1	TRBD1	TRBJ1-6	CASSWGQGDNSPLHF	TGCGCCAGCAGCTGGGGACAGGGAGATAATTCACCCCTCCACTTT
once	TRBV11-2	NA	TRBJ2-2	CASSFVPMSGELFF	TGTGCCAGCAGCTTTGTCCCAATGTCCGGGGAGCTGTTTTTT
NA	TRBV15	NA	TRBJ2-7	CATSREVRATSYEQYF	TGTGCCACCAGCAGAGAGGTCCGGGCGACCTCCTACGAGCAGTACTTC
once	TRBV28	TRBD1	TRBJ1-3	CASSSYFSGEGTGTLSGNTIYF	TGTGCCAGCAGTTCATACTTTTCAGGGGAGGGGACAGGGACCCTCTCTGGAAACACCATATATTTT
NA	TRBV9	NA	TRBJ1-3	CASSVEGNGNTIYF	TGTGCCAGCAGCGTAGAGGGAAATGGAAACACCATATATTTT
NA	TRBV15	NA	TRBJ1-5	CATSRGLVGADQPQHF	TGTGCCACCAGCAGAGGATTGGTAGGAGCGGATCAGCCCCAGCATTTT
NA	TRBV18	TRBD2	TRBJ2-1	CASSLGLAGNEQFF	TGTGCCAGCTCGCTCGGACTAGCCGGCAATGAGCAGTTCTTC
NA	TRBV5-4	TRBD2	TRBJ2-2	CASSLAGSGSGTGELFF	TGTGCCAGCAGCTTGGCTGGTAGCGGGAGCGGCACCGGGGAGCTGTTTTTT
NA	TRBV5-1	NA	TRBJ2-3	CASSLAKAGTDTQYF	TGCGCCAGCAGCTTGGCCAAGGCAGGCACAGATACGCAGTATTTT
NA	TRBV10-3	NA	TRBJ1-5	CAISELGDNQPQHF	TGTGCCATCAGTGAGCTAGGGGACAATCAGCCCCAGCATTTT
once	TRBV7-2	TRBD1	TRBJ1-4	CASSPRTGGYEKLFF	TGTGCCAGCAGCCCCCGGACAGGGGGCTATGAAAAACTGTTTTTT
NA	TRBV7-2	TRBD2	TRBJ2-7	CASSHSGTYEQYF	TGTGCCAGCAGCCATAGCGGGACCTACGAGCAGTACTTC
NA	TRBV4-2	NA	TRBJ2-1	CASSQGGLGPEQFF	TGTGCCAGCAGCCAAGGGGGATTGGGCCCAGAGCAGTTCTTC
NA	TRBV5-6	TRBD2	TRBJ2-1	CASSLDAGAYNEQFF	TGTGCCAGCAGCTTGGATGCGGGAGCTTACAATGAGCAGTTCTTC
once	TRBV5-4	NA	TRBJ2-3	CASSLAVFPGKSTDTQYF	TGTGCCAGCAGCTTGGCCGTCTTTCCTGGAAAAAGCACAGATACGCAGTATTTT
NA	TRBV7-2	NA	TRBJ2-7	CASSLTGRSSYEQYF	TGTGCCAGCAGCTTAACTGGGCGGTCCTCCTACGAGCAGTACTTC
once	TRBV10-3	TRBD1	TRBJ2-7	CAIQRDRASYEQYF	TGTGCCATCCAAAGGGACAGGGCCTCCTACGAGCAGTACTTC
NA	TRBV2	TRBD2	TRBJ2-7	CASSGTSGSYEQYF	TGTGCCAGCAGTGGGACTAGCGGCTCCTACGAGCAGTACTTC
NA	TRBV4-1	TRBD2	TRBJ2-1	CASSHPRPAGASYNEQFF	TGCGCCAGCAGCCACCCAAGACCAGCGGGGGCTTCCTACAATGAGCAGTTCTTC
NA	TRBV2	TRBD1	TRBJ1-1	CATGQGVNTEAFF	TGTGCCACAGGACAGGGGGTGAACACTGAAGCTTTCTTT
NA	TRBV30	NA	TRBJ1-2	CAWRVQGVGYGYTF	TGTGCCTGGAGGGTACAGGGAGTTGGCTATGGCTACACCTTC
NA	TRBV4-2	TRBD1	TRBJ2-7	CASSQDGQAYEQYF	TGTGCCAGCAGCCAAGATGGACAGGCCTACGAGCAGTACTTC